This entry describes one T cell receptor beta chain. Its antigen is still unknown. The data belong to a study of cytomegalovirus exposure and HLA in healthy donors. Findings of the study overall: CMV serostatus was the only immune exposure information that was available.

Primers: 60 Vbeta forward and 13 Jbeta reverse. Data came from immunoSEQ multiplex PCR; TCRdb stores just in-frame clones and leaves some out. This table holds 45,000 to 55,000 clones. Germline CDR1 is KGHSH and CDR2 is LQKENI. J gave up 3 bases and V 3 bases, and 5 bases lay outside the gene matches. This CDR3 has 15 amino acids. The chain is built from TRBV18 and TRBJ2-3; 8 bases map to TRBD2. Input material: PBMCs. The source of this sequence is a man aged 35-49 years in good health and CMV-seropositive. The CDR3 region has the DNA TGTGCCAGCTCACCTAGCGGGGAAAAAACAGATACGCAGTATTTT. Encoded protein: CASSPSGEKTDTQYF.